This record concerns one T cell receptor (beta chain) sequence. Its antigen is unidentified. Original processing methods: Filtering differed, since immunoSEQ gave only junction sequences and no quality scores. Sequencing used immunoSEQ multiplex PCR; TCRdb keeps in-frame clones, though not all of them. That table is the source of V, J and clone size, and D and trimming were worked out from the DNA. The sample shows about 2.4 million clones, 93% of them seen only once. The data belong to a study of shared clonotypes between healthy human individuals. As for the study in general: Researchers drew samples from two women and three men aged 18 to 49.

Germline V CDR1 and CDR2: MNHEY, SVGAGI. The CDR3 is 16 residues long. The V segment lost 4 bases and the J segment 0 bases; nucleotides outside the gene matches: 8. Whole-study findings and limits: Naive subsets usually exceeded memory subsets in estimated richness.

The split of CD4+ cells yielded CD45RA+ naive and CD45RA-negative memory subsets. The chain has TRBV6-5 and TRBJ1-1, with 7 bases identical to TRBD1. Sequencing used naive CD4+ T cells from PBMCs. Subset given: CD45RA+ positively selected. The receptor was derived from a man aged 18 to 30 in good health. Some clones in this sample may be carry-over from other donors' samples. The CDR3 here is CASSSLRDRLNTEAFF. The CDR3 bases are TGTGCCAGCAGTTCCCTCCGGGACAGATTGAACACTGAAGCTTTCTTT.